A selection of T cell receptor beta chains follows, all from one sample in a study of post-analysis software for immune sequencing data. TCRdb processed the PCR reads anew with MiXCR; each CDR3 protein has one entry. This table holds some 890,000 distinct CDR3 sequences, approximately 57% found once. Material for sequencing was blood. The receptors come from a girl aged 5-17 years with multiple sclerosis. Each CDR3 is given with its conserved first and last residue. D genes are given only for firm matches. Size is stated for part of the rows, as once, few or many counts, or as a class when the clone is expanded.

abundance | j_gene | d_gene | v_gene | CDR3nt | CDR3aa
few | TRBJ1-2 | TRBD1 | TRBV7-2 | TGTGCCAGCAGCCCCGCGACAGGGCCTTACTATGGCTACACCTTC | CASSPATGPYYGYTF
few | TRBJ2-7 | - | TRBV6-5 | TGTGCCAGCAGTTACCGGGCCCACCACGGCTACGAGCAGTACTTC | CASSYRAHHGYEQYF
once | TRBJ2-7 | TRBD2 | TRBV20-1 | TGCAGTGCTAGCTCAATCACAAGCGGGGACTCCTACGAGCAGTACTTC | CSASSITSGDSYEQYF
- | TRBJ2-7 | TRBD1 | TRBV6-1 | TGTGCCAGCAGTGCCCGTTCCGGGACAGGGGGCGGCGAGCAGTACTTC | CASSARSGTGGGEQYF
few | TRBJ2-3 | TRBD2 | TRBV4-1 | TGCGCCAGCAGCCAAGGGTATAGCGGGGGATTTGTCGATACGCAGTATTTT | CASSQGYSGGFVDTQYF
- | TRBJ2-3 | - | TRBV20-1 | TGCAGTGCTAGAGGGGATTTGTGGGGCACAGATACGCAGTATTTT | CSARGDLWGTDTQYF
- | TRBJ2-1 | - | TRBV2 | TGTGCCAGCAGGATGAGGAATGAGCAGTTCTTC | CASRMRNEQFF
- | TRBJ2-2 | - | TRBV29-1 | TGCAGCGTTGCTTGGTTCCTCGGGGAGCTGTTTTTT | CSVAWFLGELFF
few | TRBJ2-3 | TRBD1 | TRBV6-5 | TGTGCCAGCAGCTCGGGACAGGAAAACACAGATACGCAGTATTTT | CASSSGQENTDTQYF
- | TRBJ2-1 | TRBD2 | TRBV20-1 | TGCAGTGCTAGAGGGCTACTAGCGGGGGACGACAATGAGCAGTTCTTC | CSARGLLAGDDNEQFF
- | TRBJ1-2 | - | TRBV4-1 | TGCGCCAGCAGCCAAGTAACAGCGAACTATGGCTACACCTTC | CASSQVTANYGYTF
few | TRBJ1-2 | - | TRBV12-3/TRBV12-4 | TGTGCCAGCAGTTTAGAGACCAGGGGATATGGCTACACCTTC | CASSLETRGYGYTF
- | TRBJ2-4 | - | TRBV3-1 | TGTGCCAGCAGCCAAGAGGGGGGCCACATTCAGTACTTC | CASSQEGGHIQYF
- | TRBJ1-5 | TRBD1 | TRBV5-5 | TGTGCCAGCAGCGACACCGGGACAGGGCCCCTGAAGCCCCAGCATTTT | CASSDTGTGPLKPQHF
- | TRBJ1-1 | TRBD1 | TRBV5-1 | TGCGCCAGCAGCTTGGAGGGACAGGGGCCAGGAAAGGCTTTCTTT | CASSLEGQGPGKAFF
few | TRBJ2-3 | - | TRBV4-1 | TGCGCCAGCAGCCAAGAGGGTCAGGGGTCAGATACGCAGTATTTT | CASSQEGQGSDTQYF
- | TRBJ2-7 | - | TRBV25-1 | TGTGCCAGCAGTGAGACAGGGAGGTTGACTTCCTACGAGCAGTACTTC | CASSETGRLTSYEQYF
- | TRBJ2-1 | - | TRBV15 | TGTGCCACCAGCAGAGGGGGCGGCCCCTACAATGAGCAGTTCTTC | CATSRGGGPYNEQFF
many | TRBJ2-5 | TRBD1 | TRBV25-1 | TGTGCCAGCATTTTTCGACAGGGCCAAGAGACCCAGTACTTC | CASIFRQGQETQYF
once | TRBJ1-1 | - | TRBV5-5 | TGTGCCAGCAGCTTGGAAGGGGCGCGGACTGAAGCTTTCTTT | CASSLEGARTEAFF
- | TRBJ2-6 | TRBD1 | TRBV20-1 | TGCAGTGCTAGAGTACCGGGACAGGGACGCTCTGGGGCCAACGTCCTGACTTTC | CSARVPGQGRSGANVLTF
- | TRBJ1-5 | - | TRBV20-1 | TGCAGTGCTGCATTGGGTGGGCTCAGCAATCAGCCCCAGCATTTT | CSAALGGLSNQPQHF
- | TRBJ2-1 | TRBD2 | TRBV29-1 | TGCAGCGAGTTAGCGGGAGATGGCGTGGAGCAGTTCTTC | CSELAGDGVEQFF
- | TRBJ2-7 | - | TRBV11-2 | TGTGCCAGCAGCGCGGAGGCGGTTAGCTCCTACGAGCAGTACTTC | CASSAEAVSSYEQYF
- | TRBJ1-5 | TRBD1 | TRBV7-9 | TGTGCCAGCAGCTCCGGGACAGGGCTCACCTATCAGCCCCAGCATTTT | CASSSGTGLTYQPQHF
few | TRBJ2-7 | - | TRBV15 | TGTGCCACCAGCAGAGAGGGGATAGGAGGCTACGAGCAGTACTTC | CATSREGIGGYEQYF
few | TRBJ2-1 | - | TRBV29-1 | TGCAGCGTTGAACGGAGTCGGGGGCTTGAGCAGTTCTTC | CSVERSRGLEQFF
- | TRBJ2-1 | TRBD1 | TRBV6-1 | TGTGCCAGCAGCACGGCGGGTTCGGGACAGGGCCCCTACAATGAGCAGTTCTTC | CASSTAGSGQGPYNEQFF
- | TRBJ1-5 | - | TRBV10-3 | TGTGCCAGTAACAGGGAATACAGCAATCAGCCCCAGCATTTT | CASNREYSNQPQHF
once | TRBJ2-1 | TRBD1 | TRBV5-6 | TGTGCCAGCAGCTTGGCTCGGGACAGGGTTTACAATGAGCAGTTCTTC | CASSLARDRVYNEQFF
- | TRBJ1-2 | TRBD1 | TRBV6-6 | TGTGCCAGCAGCCCGCCGGGACAGGGGACCTATGGCTACACCTTC | CASSPPGQGTYGYTF
- | TRBJ2-1 | TRBD2 | TRBV20-1 | TGCAGTGCTACCCCCCCAGCGGGGATATCTCCCACCTCCTACAATGAGCAGTTCTTC | CSATPPAGISPTSYNEQFF
- | TRBJ1-1 | TRBD1 | TRBV6-6 | TGTGCCAGCAGAGGACAGGTCCAGAGCACTGAAGCTTTCTTT | CASRGQVQSTEAFF
few | TRBJ2-7 | - | TRBV5-1 | TGCGCCAGCAGCTCCCTTCTTACCGGCGAGCAGTACTTC | CASSSLLTGEQYF
- | TRBJ1-2 | - | TRBV12-3/TRBV12-4 | TGTGCCAGCGGCAAAACTAACTATGGCTACACCTTC | CASGKTNYGYTF
few | TRBJ1-5 | - | TRBV20-1 | TGCAGTGCTAGACCCCCCACAGGGCAAAATCAGCCCCAGCATTTT | CSARPPTGQNQPQHF
- | TRBJ2-1 | TRBD2 | TRBV20-1 | TGCAGTGCTAGCAATCCGGGACTAGCGGGCTCGAATGAGCAGTTCTTC | CSASNPGLAGSNEQFF
- | TRBJ2-7 | - | TRBV20-1 | TGCAGTGCTAGAGATGAGGCCTACGAGCAGTACTTC | CSARDEAYEQYF
- | TRBJ2-7 | - | TRBV18 | TGTGCCAGCTCACTGGCCCCCCGGGGATCCTCCTACGAGCAGTACTTC | CASSLAPRGSSYEQYF
- | TRBJ2-1 | TRBD2 | TRBV29-1 | TGCAGCGTTGAAGAAACCTGGACTAGCGCTCTCAATGAGCAGTTCTTC | CSVEETWTSALNEQFF
- | TRBJ1-1 | - | TRBV5-1 | TGCGCCAGCAGCTTGGCGTGGGACGGACGACTGGGCACTGAAGCTTTCTTT | CASSLAWDGRLGTEAFF